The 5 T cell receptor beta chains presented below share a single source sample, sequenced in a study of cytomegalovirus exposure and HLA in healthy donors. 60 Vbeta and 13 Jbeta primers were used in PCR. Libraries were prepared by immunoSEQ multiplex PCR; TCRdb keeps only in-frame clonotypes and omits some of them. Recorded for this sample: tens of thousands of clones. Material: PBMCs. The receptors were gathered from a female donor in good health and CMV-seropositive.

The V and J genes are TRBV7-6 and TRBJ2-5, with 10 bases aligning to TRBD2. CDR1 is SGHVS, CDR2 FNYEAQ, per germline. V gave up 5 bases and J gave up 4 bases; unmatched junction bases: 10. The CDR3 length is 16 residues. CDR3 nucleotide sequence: TGTGCCAGCAGCCCTCGGGTAGCGGGAGGCCTAGAGACCCAGTACTTC. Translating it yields CASSPRVAGGLETQYF. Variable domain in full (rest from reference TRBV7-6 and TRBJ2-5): GAGVSQSPRYKVTKRGQDVALRCDPISGHVSLYWYRQALGQGPEFLTYFNYEAQQDKSGLPNDRFSAERPEGSISTLTIQRTEQRDSAMYRCASSPRVAGGLETQYFGPGTRLLVL.

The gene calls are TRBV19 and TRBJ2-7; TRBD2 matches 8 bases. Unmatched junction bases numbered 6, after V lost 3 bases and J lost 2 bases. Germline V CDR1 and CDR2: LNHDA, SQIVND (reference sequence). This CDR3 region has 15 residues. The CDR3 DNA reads TGTGCCAGTAGTATCTGGACTAGCTCCACCTACGAGCAGTACTTC. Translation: CASSIWTSSTYEQYF. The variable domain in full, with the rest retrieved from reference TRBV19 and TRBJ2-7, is DGGITQSPKYLFRKEGQNVTLSCEQNLNHDAMYWYRQDPGQGLRLIYYSQIVNDFQKGDIAEGYSVSREKKESFPLTVTSAQKNPTAFYLCASSIWTSSTYEQYFGPGTRLTVT.

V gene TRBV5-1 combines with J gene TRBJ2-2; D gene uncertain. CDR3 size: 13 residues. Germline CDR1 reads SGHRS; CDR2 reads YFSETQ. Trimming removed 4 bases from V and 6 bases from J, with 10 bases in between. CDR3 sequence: CASSPAGPGELFF. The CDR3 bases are TGCGCCAGCAGCCCCGCAGGTCCCGGGGAGCTGTTTTTT.

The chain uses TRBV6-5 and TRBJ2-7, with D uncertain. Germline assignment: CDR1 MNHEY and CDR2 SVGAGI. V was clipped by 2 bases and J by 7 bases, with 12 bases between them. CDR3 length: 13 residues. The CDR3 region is CASSYGPHREQYF. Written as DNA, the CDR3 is TGTGCCAGCAGTTACGGGCCACATCGGGAGCAGTACTTC.

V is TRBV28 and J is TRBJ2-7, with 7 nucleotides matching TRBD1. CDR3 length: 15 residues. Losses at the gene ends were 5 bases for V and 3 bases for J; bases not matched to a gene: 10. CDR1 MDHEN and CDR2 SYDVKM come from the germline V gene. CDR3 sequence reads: CASSPGTVLIYEQYF. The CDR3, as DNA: TGTGCCAGCAGTCCGGGGACAGTCCTTATCTACGAGCAGTACTTC.